Below, one T cell receptor beta chain is given with its context. What it recognizes is unknown. V shed 2 bases, J shed 4 bases, and the junction held 7 bases outside the gene matches. The length of the CDR3 is 16 residues. Per germline, CDR1 SGHRS and CDR2 YFSETQ. Sequencing relied on immunoSEQ assay v3.0, run at survey level. Sequencing used immunoSEQ multiplex PCR; TCRdb keeps in-frame clones, though not all of them. The sample includes 32,000 or so clones, roughly 80% of them seen just once. This sample stems from a study of long-term antiretroviral therapy in people with HIV. Overall study results and limits: Participants lacked recorded data on ART adherence, viral resistance or therapy changes.

The receptor's source is a woman aged 50 to 60 with HIV. The chain joins TRBV5-1 to TRBJ2-3; 10 nucleotides align to TRBD2. The material was unsorted PBMCs, obtained 2 years after starting antiretroviral therapy. CDR3 in amino acids: CASSLVSGLASDTQYF. The CDR3 nucleotides are TGCGCCAGCAGCTTAGTTTCGGGACTAGCGTCAGATACGCAGTATTTT.